The entry below describes one T cell receptor beta chain. Which antigen it targets is not known. No base qualities exist here, and no much larger clone lies one base off it. Ophthalmopathy patients had moderately to severely active disease, Clinical Activity Score of at least 3, NOSPECS grade of at least 4, and disease duration under 3 months. Patients were excluded if they had other autoimmune diseases, uncontrolled infections, pregnancy or lactation. Diagnosis relied on clinical symptoms, serum thyroxine, TRAb, thyroid ultrasound and orbital computed tomography. Ficoll-Paque density gradient centrifugation was used to isolate PBMCs from about 10 ml of fresh peripheral blood. Total RNA was extracted using Trizol reagent, and RNA quality was checked on an Agilent 2100 Bioanalyzer. TCR beta CDR3 regions were amplified from RNA transcripts for repertoire sequencing. The first round was an RT-PCR using HTBI primers with the Qiagen OneStep RT-PCR kit, and this first round was followed by a second-round multiplex PCR, then size selection and purification. Libraries were sequenced paired-end with 100 bp reads on an Illumina HiSeq2000. The study's own analysis went as follows. SOAPnuke was used to process the reads, throwing out any read that had adapters, had uncalled bases, had a mean Phred below 15, or lacked an exact constant-primer or identifier match. COPE v1.2.5 was used to merge the high-quality paired reads. Each unique nucleotide sequence was defined as a clonotype, and clonotypes were aligned to IMGT TRB V, D and J references with MiTCR v1.1. The analysis was limited to V-J combinations with a frequency above 0.0001, which together covered roughly 99% of the repertoires. For each V-J combination, a TCR clonal expansion and chaos score was defined as F50 clonal expansion divided by the chaos observed in the TCRdist matrix. Welch's t-statistics and random forest were used to reduce features to more than ten V-J combinations, which were fed into a naive Bayes classifier. The Morisita-Horn index was used to measure how similar the thyroid and blood repertoires were. Starting from the raw public reads, TCRdb applied fastp trimming at Q25, assembled clones with MiXCR and retained in-frame beta chains. Records with the same CDR3 protein are collapsed into one entry carrying the most frequent genes and DNA. TCRdb assigned the V and J calls; the authors' analysis was not used. This sample comprises about 480,000 distinct CDR3 sequences, over 13% of them detected only once. Roughly 10% of the sample is in the top ten clones.

Reading from cysteine to phenylalanine, the CDR3 counts 15 amino acids. Of the read, only the CDR3 DNA is kept; its 45 bases are in frame from base 1. The germline V end is reduced by 3 bases and the J end by 6 bases; junction bases left unmatched: 8. The sample belongs to a study of Graves' ophthalmopathy and Graves' hyperthyroidism (dated by TCRdb to between 2018 and 2020). Regarding the research as a whole: Peripheral blood samples were taken at the time of initial diagnosis, before any treatment was given. TCR beta repertoire signatures were used to distinguish Graves' ophthalmopathy from Graves' hyperthyroidism and to predict progression to ophthalmopathy. In total, 135 blood samples were TCR-sequenced: approximately 40 ophthalmopathy, roughly 80 hyperthyroidism and some 17 hyperthyroidism-to-ophthalmopathy patients. To explore V-J signatures that separate ophthalmopathy from hyperthyroidism, a discovery set of 100 patients was enrolled, consisting of 43 with ophthalmopathy and around 57 with stable hyperthyroidism. For independent validation, a separate cohort was made up of 18 hyperthyroidism patients plus 17 patients who later progressed from hyperthyroidism to ophthalmopathy. In more than five hyperthyroidism patients, the T-cell repertoires found in thyroid tissue were compared with those found in blood. Following sample collection, hyperthyroidism patients were given methimazole at a starting dose of 30 mg daily, and ophthalmopathy patients were given high-dose intravenous methylprednisolone. For training and testing, the 80 to 100 patients in the discovery cohort were randomly divided in a 7:3 ratio.

Summary of the overall study and its limitations: Sample size was not statistically predetermined, and group allocation was not concealed from the investigators. In validation, the model predicted ophthalmopathy progression with about 64% sensitivity and 72.22% specificity; some 13 predicted patients were CT-confirmed with GO in a median of approximately 6.5 months. Among expanded thyroid clonotypes with frequency above 0.001, most also showed up in blood, which suggests that blood repertoires may reflect the thyroid immune response. The 13-signature model separated ophthalmopathy from stable hyperthyroidism with approximately 90% sensitivity and around 81% specificity in cross-validation, and 80%/75% in the test set.

The sequence is built from TRBV12-3 or TRBV12-4 and TRBJ2-7, with 10 bases matching TRBD1. Material for sequencing was blood. This receptor was identified in a woman between 25 and 40 years old with Graves' ophthalmopathy. Donor details come from another sample of the same person, matched by shared clones. The CDR3 amino acid sequence is: CASSLSIGTGAEQYF. The nucleotides read TGTGCCAGCAGTTTGAGTATAGGGACAGGGGCCGAGCAGTACTTC.